A selection of T cell receptor beta chains follows, all from one sample in a study of early T cells in non-severe SARS-CoV-2 infection. A single record per CDR3 protein comes from TCRdb applying MiXCR to the 5' RACE reads. Among tens of thousands of distinct CDR3 sequences listed, under 5.5% were seen once. Sequencing was done on a sample of whole blood. These receptors all stem from an adult who was a healthcare worker with PCR-confirmed SARS-CoV-2 infection or an uninfected control (not recorded which). CDR3s include the opening cysteine and the closing phenylalanine or tryptophan. Each record gives: J gene, V gene, CDR3 length, D gene, clone size, CDR3 protein, CDR3 DNA. The D gene is left open where the match is weak. Size tells how often a clone was seen (once, few, many) or the class of an expanded clone, and some rows leave it out.

J gene: TRBJ2-1; V gene: TRBV5-6; CDR3 length: 14; D gene: -; clone size: medium-sized; CDR3 protein: CASSLPGESNEQFF; CDR3 DNA: TGTGCCAGCAGCTTGCCAGGGGAAAGCAATGAGCAGTTCTTC
J gene: TRBJ2-1; V gene: TRBV7-2; CDR3 length: 15; D gene: TRBD2; clone size: few; CDR3 protein: CASTLAGAVYNEQFF; CDR3 DNA: TGTGCCAGCACCCTAGCGGGGGCGGTGTACAATGAGCAGTTCTTC
J gene: TRBJ2-1; V gene: TRBV10-3; CDR3 length: 15; D gene: TRBD1; clone size: many; CDR3 protein: CAIRTGGTSYNEQFF; CDR3 DNA: TGTGCCATCCGCACAGGGGGTACCTCCTACAATGAGCAGTTCTTC
J gene: TRBJ1-5; V gene: TRBV6-2/TRBV6-3; CDR3 length: 16; D gene: TRBD1; clone size: many; CDR3 protein: CASSYVTGGPNQPQHF; CDR3 DNA: TGTGCCAGCAGTTACGTAACAGGGGGCCCCAATCAGCCCCAGCATTTT
J gene: TRBJ2-5; V gene: TRBV12-3/TRBV12-4; CDR3 length: 13; D gene: -; clone size: few; CDR3 protein: CASRPSPQETQYF; CDR3 DNA: TGTGCCAGCAGACCGTCCCCCCAAGAGACCCAGTACTTC
J gene: TRBJ2-1; V gene: TRBV6-6; CDR3 length: 13; D gene: -; clone size: many; CDR3 protein: CASSYTSYNEQFF; CDR3 DNA: TGTGCCAGCAGTTACACTTCCTACAATGAGCAGTTCTTC
J gene: TRBJ2-7; V gene: TRBV20-1; CDR3 length: 14; D gene: -; clone size: -; CDR3 protein: CSVPQGRGAYEQYF; CDR3 DNA: TGCAGTGTCCCGCAAGGCAGGGGGGCCTACGAGCAGTACTTC
J gene: TRBJ2-5; V gene: TRBV20-1; CDR3 length: 14; D gene: -; clone size: -; CDR3 protein: CSARGDSPRGTQYF; CDR3 DNA: TGCAGTGCTAGAGGGGACTCGCCGCGGGGGACCCAGTACTTC
J gene: TRBJ2-3; V gene: TRBV7-6; CDR3 length: 14; D gene: -; clone size: -; CDR3 protein: CASSPAGPTDTQYF; CDR3 DNA: TGTGCCAGCAGCCCCGCGGGGCCTACAGATACGCAGTATTTT
J gene: TRBJ2-2; V gene: TRBV19; CDR3 length: 13; D gene: -; clone size: few; CDR3 protein: CASRGANTGELFF; CDR3 DNA: TGTGCCAGTAGGGGGGCGAACACCGGGGAGCTGTTTTTT
J gene: TRBJ2-2; V gene: TRBV7-9; CDR3 length: 16; D gene: -; clone size: -; CDR3 protein: CASSSSPDRNTGELFF; CDR3 DNA: TGTGCCAGCAGCTCTAGTCCGGACAGGAACACCGGGGAGCTGTTTTTT
J gene: TRBJ1-2; V gene: TRBV14; CDR3 length: 15; D gene: TRBD1; clone size: few; CDR3 protein: CASSQAGQPLYGYTF; CDR3 DNA: TGTGCCAGCAGCCAAGCGGGACAGCCGTTATATGGCTACACCTTC
J gene: TRBJ1-5; V gene: TRBV2; CDR3 length: 15; D gene: -; clone size: many; CDR3 protein: CASSEAGRVSQPQHF; CDR3 DNA: TGTGCCAGCAGTGAAGCTGGGCGGGTTTCTCAGCCCCAGCATTTT
J gene: TRBJ1-1; V gene: TRBV18; CDR3 length: 18; D gene: TRBD1; clone size: many; CDR3 protein: CASSRGGQGQRLNTEAFF; CDR3 DNA: TGTGCCAGCTCACGGGGGGGACAGGGCCAAAGGTTGAACACTGAAGCTTTCTTT
J gene: TRBJ2-3; V gene: TRBV7-8; CDR3 length: 13; D gene: -; clone size: many; CDR3 protein: CASSLALADTQYF; CDR3 DNA: TGTGCCAGCAGCTTAGCGCTAGCAGATACGCAGTATTTT
J gene: TRBJ1-1; V gene: TRBV10-2; CDR3 length: 16; D gene: TRBD1; clone size: -; CDR3 protein: CASTEPGTGLNTEAFF; CDR3 DNA: TGCGCCAGTACAGAACCCGGGACAGGCTTGAACACTGAAGCTTTCTTT
J gene: TRBJ2-1; V gene: TRBV4-3; CDR3 length: 16; D gene: -; clone size: many; CDR3 protein: CASSPNVDSNSNEQFF; CDR3 DNA: TGCGCCAGCAGCCCAAACGTCGACAGCAACTCCAATGAGCAGTTCTTC
J gene: TRBJ1-4; V gene: TRBV6-5; CDR3 length: 14; D gene: -; clone size: few; CDR3 protein: CASSRGATNEKLFF; CDR3 DNA: TGTGCCAGCAGTCGGGGGGCAACTAATGAAAAACTGTTTTTT
J gene: TRBJ1-1; V gene: TRBV27; CDR3 length: 12; D gene: -; clone size: -; CDR3 protein: CASGYLNTEAFF; CDR3 DNA: TGTGCCAGCGGCTATTTGAACACTGAAGCTTTCTTT
J gene: TRBJ2-6; V gene: TRBV7-6; CDR3 length: 19; D gene: TRBD2; clone size: many; CDR3 protein: CASSLVTSGESSGANVLTF; CDR3 DNA: TGTGCCAGCAGCTTAGTTACTAGCGGGGAGAGCTCTGGGGCCAACGTCCTGACTTTC
J gene: TRBJ1-1; V gene: TRBV7-3; CDR3 length: 15; D gene: -; clone size: medium-sized; CDR3 protein: CASSSDGRMNTEAFF; CDR3 DNA: TGTGCCAGCAGCTCCGACGGTAGGATGAACACTGAAGCTTTCTTT
J gene: TRBJ1-4; V gene: TRBV12-3/TRBV12-4; CDR3 length: 13; D gene: -; clone size: many; CDR3 protein: CASKTGGTEKLFF; CDR3 DNA: TGTGCCAGCAAGACGGGGGGCACTGAAAAACTGTTTTTT
J gene: TRBJ1-4; V gene: TRBV13; CDR3 length: 13; D gene: -; clone size: many; CDR3 protein: CASAREPKTKLFF; CDR3 DNA: TGTGCCAGCGCCCGAGAGCCTAAAACCAAACTGTTTTTT
J gene: TRBJ1-4; V gene: TRBV19; CDR3 length: 14; D gene: TRBD1; clone size: few; CDR3 protein: CASSSQDRVEKLFF; CDR3 DNA: TGTGCCAGTAGTTCCCAAGACAGGGTTGAAAAACTGTTTTTT
J gene: TRBJ2-1; V gene: TRBV3-1; CDR3 length: 17; D gene: TRBD1; clone size: many; CDR3 protein: CASSQDSLDRGQPAPIF; CDR3 DNA: TGTGCCAGCAGCCAAGATTCCCTGGACAGGGGGCAACCCGCCCCGATCTTC
J gene: TRBJ2-3; V gene: TRBV24-1; CDR3 length: 14; D gene: -; clone size: many; CDR3 protein: CATSAWRSTDTQYF; CDR3 DNA: TGTGCCACCAGTGCCTGGAGGAGCACAGATACGCAGTATTTT
J gene: TRBJ1-1; V gene: TRBV6-1; CDR3 length: 14; D gene: TRBD1; clone size: -; CDR3 protein: CASRVDRTYTEAFF; CDR3 DNA: TGTGCCAGCAGGGTGGACAGGACTTACACTGAAGCTTTCTTT
J gene: TRBJ1-1; V gene: TRBV18; CDR3 length: 15; D gene: TRBD1; clone size: few; CDR3 protein: CASSGRQGGRAEAFF; CDR3 DNA: TGTGCCAGCTCGGGACGACAGGGGGGTAGAGCTGAAGCTTTCTTT
J gene: TRBJ2-7; V gene: TRBV20-1; CDR3 length: 12; D gene: TRBD1; clone size: few; CDR3 protein: CSAPGQRYEQYF; CDR3 DNA: TGCAGTGCCCCGGGACAGCGCTACGAGCAGTACTTC
J gene: TRBJ2-5; V gene: TRBV12-3/TRBV12-4; CDR3 length: 15; D gene: -; clone size: many; CDR3 protein: CASSWMTESKETQYF; CDR3 DNA: TGTGCCAGCAGCTGGATGACAGAGTCGAAAGAGACCCAGTACTTC
J gene: TRBJ2-7; V gene: TRBV4-2; CDR3 length: 15; D gene: -; clone size: many; CDR3 protein: CASSQVMQNSYEQYF; CDR3 DNA: TGTGCCAGCAGCCAAGTCATGCAGAATTCCTACGAGCAGTACTTC
J gene: TRBJ2-1; V gene: TRBV7-9; CDR3 length: 15; D gene: TRBD2; clone size: medium-sized; CDR3 protein: CASSSSGGAWNEQFF; CDR3 DNA: TGTGCCAGCAGCTCCAGCGGGGGGGCCTGGAATGAGCAGTTCTTC
J gene: TRBJ2-1; V gene: TRBV20-1; CDR3 length: 13; D gene: TRBD2; clone size: many; CDR3 protein: CSAVAGGYNEQFF; CDR3 DNA: TGCAGTGCTGTAGCGGGGGGCTACAATGAGCAGTTCTTC
J gene: TRBJ1-2; V gene: TRBV4-1; CDR3 length: 15; D gene: -; clone size: -; CDR3 protein: CASSPNRWADDGYTF; CDR3 DNA: TGCGCCAGCAGCCCTAACCGGTGGGCGGACGATGGCTACACCTTC
J gene: TRBJ2-7; V gene: TRBV6-5; CDR3 length: 14; D gene: TRBD1; clone size: -; CDR3 protein: CASSRGTGDTEQYF; CDR3 DNA: TGTGCCAGCAGTCGAGGGACAGGGGATACCGAGCAGTACTTC
J gene: TRBJ1-1; V gene: TRBV9; CDR3 length: 13; D gene: -; clone size: many; CDR3 protein: CASSVVTQVDAFF; CDR3 DNA: TGTGCCAGCAGCGTGGTCACGCAGGTTGACGCTTTCTTT
J gene: TRBJ2-6; V gene: TRBV11-3; CDR3 length: 14; D gene: -; clone size: -; CDR3 protein: CASSLGAGANVLTF; CDR3 DNA: TGTGCCAGCAGTTTGGGGGCTGGGGCCAACGTCCTGACTTTC
J gene: TRBJ2-1; V gene: TRBV30; CDR3 length: 15; D gene: TRBD2; clone size: many; CDR3 protein: CAWSVRGTSHNEQFF; CDR3 DNA: TGTGCCTGGAGTGTACGCGGGACTAGTCACAATGAGCAGTTCTTC
J gene: TRBJ2-1; V gene: TRBV29-1; CDR3 length: 16; D gene: TRBD1; clone size: many; CDR3 protein: CSVEGIGTGAYNEQFF; CDR3 DNA: TGCAGCGTTGAGGGAATTGGGACAGGAGCCTACAATGAGCAGTTCTTC
J gene: TRBJ1-5; V gene: TRBV4-3; CDR3 length: 15; D gene: TRBD1; clone size: medium-sized; CDR3 protein: CASSQGTGRSQPQHF; CDR3 DNA: TGCGCCAGCAGCCAGGGGACAGGGAGAAGTCAGCCCCAGCATTTT